This TCR beta chain was recovered during a study of cytomegalovirus exposure and HLA in healthy donors (dated by TCRdb to the late 2010s). A note on the overall study: According to a later analysis, one platform produced both the 120 validation repertoires and the 666 repertoires of the first cohort. The study aimed to test whether cataloging public T cell receptors could reveal signatures of past pathogen exposure. In addition to the first cohort of around 670 subjects, a separate validation cohort of over 90 different subjects was used. The study combined high-throughput TCR immunosequencing, statistical association of individual TCRs with disease status, and machine learning to predict cytomegalovirus infection status.

Notes on this clone: Its antigen is currently not known. Base-call qualities are not available, and no considerably larger clone is one nucleotide away.

Separate from the approximately 690-subject first cohort, the validation cohort of 95 to 150 subjects was the group to which the donors belonged. Libraries came from the immunoSEQ multiplex PCR assay. Under the source paper's analysis protocol: To diagnose cytomegalovirus status from the catalog of TCR beta chain sequences, a statistical classification framework was built. This is the immuneACCESS table as TCRdb keeps it, with only in-frame sequences that have V and J called. A part of the clones is gone; compared with another copy, unresolved V genes explain less than half, and the rest is unexplained. D and trimming come from the DNA, and the V and J calls and clone size come from that table. The sample contains some 150,000 clones, less than 90% of them found a single time. The ten largest make up about 3% of the sample. Results and caveats for the whole study, not just this receptor: Subsequent analysis determined that TCRs grouped into clusters in the first cohort also showed a tendency toward co-occurrence across the approximately 110 validation repertoires, and approximately 93% of cluster scores exceeded 0. Most TCR sequences were observed very rarely across donors, whereas some public TCRs were present in many individuals. The study gave a list of more than 150 TCR beta chains associated with cytomegalovirus. All 120 or so repertoires were used to score co-occurrence in the validation cohort in a later analysis, because that analysis had no HLA typing for the cohort. It was suggested by the authors that the approach could potentially be generalized to other disease states and immunological phenotypes. In vitro tests confirmed that a few of the cytomegalovirus-associated TCR beta chains recognize cytomegalovirus antigens. The classifier was reported to diagnose cytomegalovirus status with high specificity and sensitivity in both the original cohort and the validation cohort.

From cysteine to phenylalanine, the CDR3 is 16 amino acids long. Left in the record is the CDR3 DNA by itself, 48 bases read in frame from the first base. V is cut by 7 bases and J by 10 bases, and the space between the germline ends is 26 bases. The germline V gene (reference sequence) specifies MNHNY as CDR1 and SVGAGI as CDR2. What was sequenced was PBMCs. The origin of this receptor is a woman in her late teens or twenties in good health and CMV-seropositive. The chain is assembled from TRBV6-6 and TRBJ2-1, with TRBD2 perhaps the D gene, on 6 matching bases. The nucleotide sequence reads as follows: TGTGCCAGCAATCCTCATGGGGGGAGGCCCCCCGGGGAGCAGTTCTTC. This yields the protein CASNPHGGRPPGEQFF.